Shown below are 14 T cell receptor beta chains from a single sample sequenced in a study of blood T cell repertoires in COVID-19. Repertoires were generated with immunoSEQ multiplex PCR, while TCRdb's copy carries only in-frame clones and drops some. In the table there are over 250,000 clones, roughly 90% of which are singletons. Sample: peripheral blood. The receptors were sampled from a woman between 65 and 79 years old with COVID-19, enrolled during active disease.

The chain recombines TRBV27 with TRBJ2-1, with no clear D. Germline V lookup: CDR1 MNHEY, CDR2 SMNVEV (reference sequence). The CDR3 has 12 residues. Trimming left V 8 bases short and J 9 bases short, with 14 bases between. CDR3 sequence (DNA): TGTGCCAGCGGCAGGTTCTCCACTGAGCAGTTCTTC. It yields the protein CASGRFSTEQFF.

The DNA of the CDR3 is TGTGCCAGCAGCCAAGACTGGCATACCACTGAAGCTTTCTTT. This encodes CASSQDWHTTEAFF. This rearrangement joins TRBV3-1 (or the pseudogene TRBV3-2) to TRBJ1-1; no reliable D call. This CDR3 has 14 amino acids. V was clipped by 0 bases and J by 4 bases, with 9 bases between them. From germline, CDR1 is LGHDT and CDR2 YNNKEL (reference sequence).

The chain is built from TRBV7-9 and TRBJ1-1, with D possibly TRBD1 on 6 matching bases. This CDR3 has 15 amino acids. Trimming shortened V by 1 base and J by 5 bases, and 14 bases separated the two germline ends. Per the germline V gene, CDR1 is SEHNR and CDR2 is FQNEAQ (reference sequence). The CDR3 sequence: CASSLGQVTRTEAFF. CDR3 coding DNA: TGTGCCAGCAGCTTAGGACAGGTGACGCGGACTGAAGCTTTCTTT.

The chain is built from TRBV12-3 or TRBV12-4 and TRBJ2-2, with D hard to call. V was shortened by 5 bases and J by 6 bases, with 7 bases between the two germline ends. The length of the CDR3 is 12 residues. The CDR3 protein is CASSPFSGELFF. In DNA, the CDR3 is TGTGCCAGCAGTCCGTTCTCCGGGGAGCTGTTTTTT.

This chain connects TRBV11-2 to TRBJ1-2; D may be TRBD1 (5 bases). Trimming shortened V by 4 bases and J by 8 bases, and 11 bases separated the two germline ends. Germline assignment: CDR1 SGHAT and CDR2 FQNNGV. There are 12 residues in the CDR3. CDR3 loop: CASSSPGKGYTF. CDR3 in DNA: TGTGCCAGCAGCTCTCCAGGGAAGGGCTACACCTTC.

Note on this clone: It is unclear where the CDR3 begins or ends on the DNA, so no DNA is shown, and the CDR3 is as TCRdb lists it. The chain combines TRBV27 with TRBJ1-2; the DNA was not used to check the table's D call, TRBD1. In germline, CDR1 is MNHEY, CDR2 SMNVEV (reference sequence). Both ends counted, the CDR3 spans 14 residues. The CDR3 sequence is CASSSSDRVYGYTF.

The chain links TRBV9 to TRBJ2-5, with 15 nucleotides matching TRBD2. V lost 4 bases to trimming and J lost 0 bases; unmatched junction nucleotides: 10. This CDR3 has 19 residues. Per germline, CDR1 SGDLS and CDR2 YYNGEE. Written as DNA, the CDR3 is TGTGCCAGCAGCATCCTGGGACTAGCGGGGGGCCGGAACCAAGAGACCCAGTACTTC. Its protein product is CASSILGLAGGRNQETQYF.

CDR3 sequence (DNA): TGTGCCAGCAGCCTCCCACGGACAGGGGCCTACAATGAGCAGTTCTTC. Protein: CASSLPRTGAYNEQFF. The chain combines TRBV7-2 with TRBJ2-1, with 9 nucleotides matching TRBD1. The V and J ends lost 5 bases and 2 bases, in that order; junction bases with no gene match: 7. Germline CDR1 is SGHTA and CDR2 is FQGNSA. The CDR3 has 16 amino acids.

The V call is TRBV19, the J call TRBJ1-1, with TRBD1 as a possible D gene (5 bases). V was shortened by 2 bases and J by 1 base, with 20 bases between the two germline ends. Germline-derived CDR1 and CDR2 are LNHDA and SQIVND (reference sequence). The CDR3 covers 18 residues. Here the CDR3 reads CASSISGTALAWNTEAFF. The CDR3 bases are TGTGCCAGTAGTATATCTGGGACTGCTCTTGCATGGAACACTGAAGCTTTCTTT.

V and J are TRBV21-1 and TRBJ2-1; the table's D call TRBD2 went unverified against the DNA. TRBV21-1 is labeled a pseudogene. This CDR3 region has 17 residues. The DNA of the CDR3 is TGTGCCAGCAGCAAAGGGAAAAAGCGGGGGGGAGAGTATGAGCAGTTCTTC. This encodes CASSKGKKRGGEYEQFF.

The genes are TRBV9 and TRBJ2-3, with TRBD1 identical over 8 bases. Losses at the gene ends were 6 bases for V and 3 bases for J; bases not matched to a gene: 9. The germline gives CDR1 SGDLS, CDR2 YYNGEE. The length of the CDR3 is 15 residues. The CDR3 sequence is CASTSRGQVTDTQYF. For the CDR3, the DNA is TGTGCCAGCACCTCGCGGGGACAGGTAACAGATACGCAGTATTTT.

In this sample, this clone turned up a few times. The chain couples TRBV2 to TRBJ1-6; 7 bases match TRBD1. Germline V gene data show CDR1 as SNHLY and CDR2 as FYNNEI. The V gene end was trimmed by 8 bases and the J gene end by 10 bases; junction bases not matched to a gene: 11. CDR3 length: 14 amino acids. This chain's CDR3 is CASLVDRVWSPLHF. The CDR3 DNA sequence: TGTGCCAGCCTTGTCGACAGGGTTTGGTCACCCCTCCACTTT.

The chain combines TRBV5-1 with TRBJ1-6, with D uncertain. CDR1 and CDR2 from the germline V gene are SGHRS and YFSETQ. The CDR3 consists of 14 residues. V was pared by 0 bases and J by 7 bases, with 8 bases between. The CDR3 coding sequence is TGCGCCAGCAGCTTGGGGCAGACAAATTCACCCCTCCACTTT. Its translation is CASSLGQTNSPLHF.

This clone is a singleton in its sample. V usage is TRBV3-1 (or the pseudogene TRBV3-2) and J usage is TRBJ2-3, with D possibly TRBD2 on 6 matching bases. Germline assignment: CDR1 LGHDT and CDR2 YNNKEL (reference sequence). V lost 3 bases to trimming and J lost 2 bases, with 9 bases between them. The CDR3 length is 14 residues. DNA of the CDR3: TGTGCCAGCAGCCATCGGGACTTCACAGATACGCAGTATTTT. This codes for CASSHRDFTDTQYF.